The clone carrying this TCR beta chain was seen repeatedly, ten times or more. Its antigen is not identified. MiXCR, run by TCRdb on the 5' RACE reads, gives a single entry per CDR3 protein. The table has 70,000 to 95,000 distinct CDR3 sequences, around 14% seen once. The CDR3 has 13 residues. Germline V CDR1 and CDR2: SGHRS, YFSETQ. V gave up 0 bases and J gave up 7 bases, with 8 bases separating them. This entry belongs to a study of neurological immune-mediated disorders. General study findings and limits: CDR3 amino acid sequences of expanded clones were not shared across subjects, a result suggesting private repertoires in all groups. Whereas HTLV-1-associated myelopathy showed the most TCR clonal expansion, multiple sclerosis showed the least, with levels below those of healthy controls.

The chain uses TRBV5-1 and TRBJ2-1; no definite D call. The sequence came from a woman aged 50 to 60 in good health. The sequencing input was PBMCs. In nucleotides, the CDR3 is TGCGCCAGCAGCTTGGTCCCCGGGAATGAGCAGTTCTTC. It specifies CASSLVPGNEQFF.